This TCR beta chain originates from a study of T cells after yellow fever vaccination. Across the study: SMART-Seq v4 Ultra Low Input served to prepare low-cell-number fractions.

Using its own MiXCR run on the 5' RACE reads, TCRdb lists one record per CDR3 protein. The repertoire includes some 240,000 distinct CDR3 sequences, roughly 3.7% of them detected once, and under 20% sits in the top ten. The CDR3 sequence is 13 residues long. V lost 7 bases to trimming and J lost 2 bases, with 11 bases between them. This clonotype has more than one count but fewer than ten. This clonotype was sampled from a man between 18 and 35 years old who received the YFV17D yellow fever vaccine. The sequencing used PBMCs, collected 15 days after the yellow fever booster vaccination. This chain links TRBV12-3 or TRBV12-4 with TRBJ1-1; the D is unclear. Here the CDR3 reads CASKRTVNTEAFF. The CDR3 region has the DNA TGTGCCAGCAAAAGGACCGTAAACACTGAAGCTTTCTTT.